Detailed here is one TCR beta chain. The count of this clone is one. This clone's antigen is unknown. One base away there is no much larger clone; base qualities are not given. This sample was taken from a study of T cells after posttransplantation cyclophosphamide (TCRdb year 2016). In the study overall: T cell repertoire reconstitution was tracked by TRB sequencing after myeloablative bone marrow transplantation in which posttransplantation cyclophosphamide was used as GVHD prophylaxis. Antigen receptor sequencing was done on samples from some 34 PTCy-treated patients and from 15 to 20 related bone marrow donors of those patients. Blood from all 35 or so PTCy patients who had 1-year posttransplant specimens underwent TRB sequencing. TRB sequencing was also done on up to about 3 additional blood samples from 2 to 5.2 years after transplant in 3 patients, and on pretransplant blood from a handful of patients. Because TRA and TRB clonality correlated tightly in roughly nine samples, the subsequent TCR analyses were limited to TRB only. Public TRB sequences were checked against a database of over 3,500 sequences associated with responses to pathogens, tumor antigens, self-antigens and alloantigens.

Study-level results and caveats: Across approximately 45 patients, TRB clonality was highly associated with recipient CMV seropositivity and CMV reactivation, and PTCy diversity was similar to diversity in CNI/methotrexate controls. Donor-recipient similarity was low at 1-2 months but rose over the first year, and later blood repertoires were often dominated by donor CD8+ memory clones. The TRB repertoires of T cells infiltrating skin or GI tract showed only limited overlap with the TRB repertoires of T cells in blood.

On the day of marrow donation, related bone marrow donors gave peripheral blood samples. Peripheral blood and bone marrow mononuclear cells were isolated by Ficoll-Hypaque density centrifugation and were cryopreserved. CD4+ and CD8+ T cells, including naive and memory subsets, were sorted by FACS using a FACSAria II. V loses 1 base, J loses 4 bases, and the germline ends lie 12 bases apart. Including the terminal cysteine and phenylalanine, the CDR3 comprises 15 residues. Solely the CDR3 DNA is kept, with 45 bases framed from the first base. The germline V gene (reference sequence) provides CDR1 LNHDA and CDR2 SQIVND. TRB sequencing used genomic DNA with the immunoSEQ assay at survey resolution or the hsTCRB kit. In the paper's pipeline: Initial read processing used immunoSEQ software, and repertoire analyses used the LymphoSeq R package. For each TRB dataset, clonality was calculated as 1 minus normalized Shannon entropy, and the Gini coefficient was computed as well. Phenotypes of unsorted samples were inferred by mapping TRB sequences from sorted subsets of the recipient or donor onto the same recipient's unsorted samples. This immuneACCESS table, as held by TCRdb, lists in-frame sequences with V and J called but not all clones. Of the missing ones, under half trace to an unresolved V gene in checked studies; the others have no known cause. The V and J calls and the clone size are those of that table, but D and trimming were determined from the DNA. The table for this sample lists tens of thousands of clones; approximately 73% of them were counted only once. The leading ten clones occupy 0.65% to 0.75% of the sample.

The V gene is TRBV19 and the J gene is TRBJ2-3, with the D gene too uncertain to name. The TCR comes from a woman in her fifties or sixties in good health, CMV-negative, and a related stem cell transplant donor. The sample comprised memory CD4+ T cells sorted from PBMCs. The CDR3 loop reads CASSIGPLRADTQYF. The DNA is TGTGCCAGTAGTATAGGCCCCCTCCGGGCAGATACGCAGTATTTT.